This paragraph covers one TCR beta chain sequence. The target of this receptor is not known. No much larger clonotype is one base removed from it; base qualities were not supplied. This record belongs to a study of brain T cells in children with intractable seizures (dated by TCRdb to about 2021). About the investigation overall: Resected brain tissue from 45 to 60 pediatric epilepsy surgery cases was first screened for immune gene transcripts using a NanoString immunology panel. About 70% of the 12 selected surgery cases also had pre-surgery blood sequenced, which left four cases with brain tissue only. Results the study describes overall, beyond this receptor: The patients' HCMV serostatus was not known, and viral specificity was inferred solely from CDR3 sequence similarity. Because sequencing depth was different between pre-surgery and post-surgery blood, clones absent from the pre-surgery sample may reflect undersampling.

This specimen's time point label, per the study, means: resected brain tissue, or blood drawn just prior to surgery. Surgery cases with the highest brain T cell transcript signatures were selected for TCR beta chain sequencing of brain tissue and, where available, blood. Prior to surgery, the patients had been treated with at least one anti-epileptic drug. TCR-sequenced patients were children with drug-resistant epilepsy due to tuberous sclerosis complex, focal cortical dysplasia, Rasmussen encephalitis or hemimegalencephaly. The Monarch genomic DNA purification kit was used to extract bulk genomic DNA from unsorted brain tissue and whole blood. The immunoSEQ assay was applied to genomic DNA to generate the TCR beta chain sequences. As for how the authors treated the data: Any CDR3 sequence that did not begin with the conserved framework cysteine at position 104 was removed by hand. Clonality was calculated as one minus the normalized Shannon's Diversity Index, with values ranging from 0 (maximal diversity) to 1 (oligoclonal). Chi-squared comparison-of-proportions tests were used to check whether the frequency of the same CDR3 differed between samples, for example brain versus blood. Public clonotypes were found through immuneACCESS searches, while the VDJdb browser was used to judge similarity to known antiviral clonotypes. Here the immuneACCESS table is served through TCRdb, limited to in-frame sequences with V and J called. Missing clones are a known gap in these copies; in checked studies unresolved V genes cover under half, and the rest lacks a known reason. D and trimming come from the DNA, and the V and J calls and clone size come from that table. Present in this sample are some 41,000 clones, more than 80% of which were seen just once. Together, the top ten hold about 6% of the sample.

Trimming takes 4 bases from V and 1 base from J, and the germline ends sit 16 bases apart. Per the germline V gene (reference sequence), SEHNR is the CDR1 and FQNEAQ is the CDR2. Inclusive of the bounding cysteine and phenylalanine, the CDR3 is 16 residues long. Only the CDR3 DNA stays, 48 bases, in frame from base 1. This material consisted of peripheral blood, taken at surgery. The sequence joins TRBV7-9 to TRBJ2-5; possibly the D gene is TRBD1, per 6 matching bases. The clonotype was recovered from a girl aged 2 to 10 with tuberous sclerosis and intractable seizures. The base sequence is TGTGCCAGCAGCTCGTGGGCCAGGGGCCTCCAAGAGACCCAGTACTTC. This gives the protein CASSSWARGLQETQYF. Supplemented by the reference TRBV7-9 and TRBJ2-5 proteins around the CDR3, the complete variable domain is DTGVSQNPRHKITKRGQNVTFRCDPISEHNRLYWYRQTLGQGPEFLTYFQNEAQLEKSRLLSDRFSAERPKGSFSTLEIQRTEQGDSAMYLCASSSWARGLQETQYFGPGTRLLVL.